The next 21 T cell receptor beta chains were all read from a single sample in a study of chemoradiotherapy in HPV16-positive cancers. Measured with immunoSEQ multiplex PCR; TCRdb has only the in-frame clones, and not every one. The data hold about 1,500 clones, with 82% observed a single time. Sequences were derived from tumor tissue, sampled from a patient who underwent chemoradiotherapy. Receptors originate from a human donor with HPV-associated anogenital cancer.

The chain links TRBV9 to TRBJ1-2, with D unclear. Deletions cut 2 bases from V and 2 bases from J, with 7 bases between. The germline V gene has CDR1 SGDLS and CDR2 YYNGEE. The CDR3 covers 13 residues. CDR3: CASSVGRNYGYTF. The CDR3 DNA reads as TGTGCCAGCAGCGTGGGCAGAAACTATGGCTACACCTTC.

V is TRBV10-3 and J is TRBJ2-7, with 8 bases that match TRBD1. Germline loops: CDR1 ENHRY, CDR2 SYGVKD. The CDR3 loop spans 11 amino acids. V lost 11 bases to trimming and J lost 4 bases; unmatched junction nucleotides: 4. CDR3 nucleotides: TGTGCCGTCGGACAGGGTTACGAGCAGTACTTC. Amino acids: CAVGQGYEQYF.

This chain links TRBV10-3 with TRBJ2-1; no reliable D call. This CDR3 region has 12 residues. Germline V gives CDR1 ENHRY, CDR2 SYGVKD. Trimming shortened V by 7 bases and J by 9 bases, and 13 bases separated the two germline ends. The CDR3 DNA reads TGTGCCATCACCGAGAGTTTAGGTGAGCAGTTCTTC. Its protein product is CAITESLGEQFF.

This chain uses TRBV10-3 with TRBJ2-7; 8 positions match TRBD1. After removal of 5 bases from V and 1 base from J, the junction contained 13 bases not matched to a gene. Germline V lookup: CDR1 ENHRY, CDR2 SYGVKD. This CDR3 is 17 amino acids long. The CDR3 DNA reads TGTGCCATCAGTTCGACGATAACAGGGGGAATTTCCTACGAGCAGTACTTC. Translating gives CAISSTITGGISYEQYF.

V gene TRBV19 combines with J gene TRBJ2-7; maybe TRBD2 (6 bases). Trimming took 11 bases from V and 5 from J, leaving 19 bases between them. Looked up from germline, CDR1 is LNHDA and CDR2 is SQIVND (reference sequence). The CDR3 runs 13 residues. In DNA form, the CDR3 reads TGTGCCGGATGGAGGGGTGGGGCGAACGAGCAGTACTTC. Its protein product is CAGWRGGANEQYF.

The chain recombines TRBV25-1 with TRBJ1-2, with a tentative D call TRBD1 (5 bases). This CDR3 has 11 residues. CDR1 and CDR2 from the germline V gene are MGHDK and SYGVNS. V dropped 10 bases and J dropped 7 bases, with 13 bases sitting between them. The CDR3 loop is CATQTGLGYTF. In DNA form, the CDR3 reads TGTGCCACCCAGACGGGGCTTGGCTACACCTTC.

The gene calls are TRBV2 and TRBJ1-2; D perhaps matches TRBD1 (6 bases). With 4 bases removed from V and 10 bases from J, the gap between germline ends came to 19 bases. Germline CDR1 SNHLY, CDR2 FYNNEI. The CDR3 sequence is 14 residues long. CDR3 nucleotide sequence: TGTGCCAGCAGTGTTCGGACAGTCTATTTTGTCTACACCTTC. Translated, it gives CASSVRTVYFVYTF.

Only one count was recorded for this clone. This rearrangement joins TRBV11-1 to TRBJ2-7, with TRBD1 as a possible D gene (6 bases). The ends were cut back, 5 bases at V and 6 bases at J, with 14 bases in the middle. CDR3 size: 13 residues. Germline V gives CDR1 SGHAT, CDR2 FQDESV (reference sequence). CDR3 sequence (DNA): TGTGCCAGCAGCGGACGACAGGTAGGCGAGCAGTACTTC. It specifies CASSGRQVGEQYF.

V is TRBV7-2 and J is TRBJ2-1, with 7 bases aligning to TRBD1. The CDR3 runs 15 residues. The germline gives CDR1 SGHTA, CDR2 FQGNSA. V was pared by 3 bases and J by 0 bases, with 2 bases of the junction left unmatched. The CDR3 bases are TGTGCCAGCAGCTTGGGACAGAACTCCTACAATGAGCAGTTCTTC. Translated, it gives CASSLGQNSYNEQFF.

The gene calls are TRBV10-2 and TRBJ2-5; TRBD2 matches 14 bases. The CDR3 consists of 16 residues. The V and J ends lost 11 bases and 9 bases, in that order; junction bases with no gene match: 17. Germline CDR1 and CDR2: WSHSY and SAAADI. CDR3 nucleotides: TGCGCCCCAAAACGGGGGACTAGCGGGAGTGGTGTGTCCCAGTACTTC. Its translation is CAPKRGTSGSGVSQYF.

The genes are TRBV2 and TRBJ2-1, with 10 positions matching TRBD2. With 5 bases clipped from V and 6 bases from J, the junction kept 4 bases outside the gene matches. The CDR3 is 14 amino acids. The germline V gene encodes CDR1 SNHLY and CDR2 FYNNEI. DNA of the CDR3: TGTGCCAGCAGTAGCGGGGGGGGACTCAATGAGCAGTTCTTC. Amino acid sequence: CASSSGGGLNEQFF.

The chain couples TRBV19 to TRBJ2-5; D is unresolved. This CDR3 is built from 14 residues. V gave up 5 bases and J gave up 1 base, with 11 bases separating them. Germline V lookup: CDR1 LNHDA, CDR2 SQIVND (reference sequence). CDR3 region: CASSWSWGQETQYF. CDR3 coding DNA: TGTGCCAGTAGTTGGTCTTGGGGCCAAGAGACCCAGTACTTC.

This clone was counted between two and nine times. The V gene is TRBV13, the J gene TRBJ1-1, with D hard to call. The CDR3 is made up of 13 amino acids. Trimming shortened V by 1 base and J by 1 base, and 4 bases separated the two germline ends. Germline-derived CDR1 and CDR2 are PRHDT and FYEKMQ (reference sequence). The DNA for the CDR3 is TGTGCCAGCAGCTTAGCTCGGAACACTGAAGCTTTCTTT. Amino acid sequence: CASSLARNTEAFF. Full variable domain (outside the CDR3, taken from reference TRBV13 and TRBJ1-1): AAGVIQSPRHLIKEKRETATLKCYPIPRHDTVYWYQQGPGQDPQFLISFYEKMQSDKGSIPDRFSAQQFSDYHSELNMSSLELGDSALYFCASSLARNTEAFFGQGTRLTVV.

The CDR3 reads CASSSGTGESPLHF. The CDR3 region has the DNA TGCGCCAGCAGCTCCGGGACAGGGGAGTCACCCCTCCACTTT. The chain is built from TRBV5-1 and TRBJ1-6; TRBD1 matches 10 bases. CDR1 and CDR2 from the germline V gene are SGHRS and YFSETQ. V lost 3 bases, J lost 10 bases, and 4 bases stayed unmatched. There are 14 residues in the CDR3.

This clone was seen a handful of times. The CDR3 region has the DNA TGTGCCAGCAGCTCTTGGATTCAGGAGACCCAGTACTTC. Its protein product is CASSSWIQETQYF. This chain joins TRBV7-2 and TRBJ2-5; D is unclear. V dropped 4 bases and J dropped 5 bases, with 11 bases sitting between them. Germline CDR1 and CDR2: SGHTA and FQGNSA. There are 13 residues in the CDR3.

This chain links TRBV18 with TRBJ2-7; the D is unclear. The CDR3 spans 16 residues. Trimming cost V 4 bases and J 4 bases, with 20 bases left between them. Germline CDR1 and CDR2: KGHSH and LQKENI. The CDR3 DNA reads as TGTGCCAGCTCACATAGCATGGGTCAGCTAAAGTACGAGCAGTACTTC. Translated: CASSHSMGQLKYEQYF. Filled out from reference TRBV18 and TRBJ2-7, the complete variable domain reads NAGVMQNPRHLVRRRGQEARLRCSPMKGHSHVYWYRQLPEEGLKFMVYLQKENIIDESGMPKERFSAEFPKEGPSILRIQQVVRGDSAAYFCASSHSMGQLKYEQYFGPGTRLTVT.

This clone was recorded a few times. The V call is TRBV7-2, the J call TRBJ2-7; tentatively, D is TRBD2 (6 bases). This CDR3 is 14 amino acids long. The V and J ends lost 1 base and 5 bases respectively, with 12 bases between them. Germline V gene lookup returns CDR1 SGHTA and CDR2 FQGNSA. This CDR3 is CASSLDPGDHEQYF. The CDR3 DNA reads TGTGCCAGCAGCTTAGATCCGGGGGACCACGAGCAGTACTTC.

The chain is built from TRBV7-2 and TRBJ1-2, with D perhaps matching TRBD1 (5 bases). Per the germline V gene, CDR1 is SGHTA and CDR2 is FQGNSA. V shed 2 bases and J shed 7 bases, with 20 bases lying between them. The CDR3 is made up of 16 amino acids. For the CDR3, the DNA is TGTGCCAGCAGCTTAACCTTACTTGAAGGGGTAGGTGGCTACACCTTC. It yields the protein CASSLTLLEGVGGYTF.

This clone was recorded a few times. The V and J genes are TRBV7-6 and TRBJ2-2; perhaps TRBD1 as D (6 bases). The CDR3 is 16 residues long. Trimming cost V 5 bases and J 0 bases, with 13 bases left between them. Germline values: CDR1 SGHVS, CDR2 FNYEAQ. The CDR3 DNA sequence: TGTGCCAGCAGCCCAGGACAGCTATCGAACACCGGGGAGCTGTTTTTT. Protein sequence: CASSPGQLSNTGELFF. Variable domain in full (rest from reference TRBV7-6 and TRBJ2-2): GAGVSQSPRYKVTKRGQDVALRCDPISGHVSLYWYRQALGQGPEFLTYFNYEAQQDKSGLPNDRFSAERPEGSISTLTIQRTEQRDSAMYRCASSPGQLSNTGELFFGEGSRLTVL.

The chain is built from TRBV19 and TRBJ2-3; D uncertain. The germline V and J ends were trimmed by 0 bases and 3 bases, with 4 bases remaining between them. Germline V gives CDR1 LNHDA, CDR2 SQIVND (reference sequence). This CDR3 spans 13 amino acids. Here the CDR3 DNA reads TGTGCCAGTAGTATAGATCGAACAGATACGCAGTATTTT. Translation gives CASSIDRTDTQYF.

The CDR3 DNA follows: TGTGCCAGCAGCCCGGGGCGGGGCATGAACACTGAAGCTTTCTTT. It specifies CASSPGRGMNTEAFF. The genes are TRBV5-5 and TRBJ1-1, with D perhaps matching TRBD1 (5 bases). This CDR3 comprises 15 residues. V was trimmed by 4 bases and J by 0 bases, leaving 13 bases between them. In germline, CDR1 is SGHKS, CDR2 YYEKEE (reference sequence).